This TCR beta chain appears in the sequencing data of a study of T cells expressing NK-cell markers. Study in general: The study sequenced eight donors, seven HCMV-seropositive and one seronegative.

General observations from the study: For about six donors, the dominant NKG2C+ clonotypes made up about 1.0-7.5% of their CD8+ T cells. There remained a lack of clarity about HCMV specificity of expanded NKG2C+ T cell clones.

Following a re-call of the 5' RACE reads, TCRdb has one entry per CDR3 protein and lacks DNA. The sample totals approximately 380,000 distinct CDR3 sequences. Turning to this clonotype: Its antigen is as yet unknown.

The CDR3 sequence is 15 residues long. Looked up from germline, CDR1 is MDHEN and CDR2 is SYDVKM. Sequencing was carried out using blood T cells: a sorted CD56 or NKG2C T cell subset, CD4+ or CD8+ T cells, or bulk PBMC T cells (not recorded which). The receptor's source is a man aged 18-69 years in good health. V is TRBV28 and J is TRBJ2-1; TCRdb's D call, TRBD1, is unchecked because there is no DNA. The CDR3 sequence is CASSFMGQGFDEQFF.